This T cell receptor beta chain was captured by sequencing in a study of T cells in Graves' hyperthyroidism and ophthalmopathy. Study-level results: Blood also contained most expanded thyroid clonotypes above 0.001.

The CDR3 extends over 16 amino acids. CDR1 is SQVTM and CDR2 is ANQGSEA in the germline V gene. The V gene end was trimmed by 2 bases and the J gene end by 2 bases; junction bases not matched to a gene: 8. Amplified TCR beta CDR3 regions came from RNA transcripts. Carried out on the TCR CDR3, a first-round RT-PCR used the HTBI primer set. MiXCR, run by TCRdb on the multiplex PCR reads, gives a single entry per CDR3 protein. The sample comprises around 600,000 distinct CDR3 sequences, more than 15% of which are singletons, and around 6.6% rests with the top ten. In this sample, this clonotype turned up a few times. Its target is unknown.

Sequenced input: blood. The chain uses TRBV29-1 and TRBJ2-7, with 11 bases aligning to TRBD1. This TCR was sampled from a woman in her twenties or thirties with Graves' hyperthyroidism. CDR3 DNA sequence: TGCAGCGTTGAACGAGCGGGACAGGGGGTCGCCTACGAGCAGTACTTC. Translation gives CSVERAGQGVAYEQYF.